This T cell receptor (beta chain) was identified in a study of preoperative IRX-2 immunotherapy in early breast cancer. Treatment defined: preoperative locoregional IRX-2 cytokine immunotherapy. This phase Ib study tested locoregional IRX-2 cytokine immunotherapy given before surgery. Only in-frame clones appear in the TCRdb table, and some are missing; sequencing was by immunoSEQ multiplex PCR. Among about 5,300 clones listed, approximately 76% were seen once. Per germline, CDR1 LNHDA and CDR2 SQIVND (reference sequence). CDR3 length: 17 amino acids. Trimming shortened V by 3 bases and J by 2 bases, and 17 bases separated the two germline ends.

The sequence was obtained from a human donor with breast cancer. The V call is TRBV19, the J call TRBJ2-1; D call uncertain. Source: tumor tissue, taken before IRX-2 immunotherapy. CDR3 in amino acids: CASSMPPEGLTYNEQFF. CDR3 nucleotides: TGTGCCAGTAGTATGCCCCCAGAAGGTTTAACCTACAATGAGCAGTTCTTC.